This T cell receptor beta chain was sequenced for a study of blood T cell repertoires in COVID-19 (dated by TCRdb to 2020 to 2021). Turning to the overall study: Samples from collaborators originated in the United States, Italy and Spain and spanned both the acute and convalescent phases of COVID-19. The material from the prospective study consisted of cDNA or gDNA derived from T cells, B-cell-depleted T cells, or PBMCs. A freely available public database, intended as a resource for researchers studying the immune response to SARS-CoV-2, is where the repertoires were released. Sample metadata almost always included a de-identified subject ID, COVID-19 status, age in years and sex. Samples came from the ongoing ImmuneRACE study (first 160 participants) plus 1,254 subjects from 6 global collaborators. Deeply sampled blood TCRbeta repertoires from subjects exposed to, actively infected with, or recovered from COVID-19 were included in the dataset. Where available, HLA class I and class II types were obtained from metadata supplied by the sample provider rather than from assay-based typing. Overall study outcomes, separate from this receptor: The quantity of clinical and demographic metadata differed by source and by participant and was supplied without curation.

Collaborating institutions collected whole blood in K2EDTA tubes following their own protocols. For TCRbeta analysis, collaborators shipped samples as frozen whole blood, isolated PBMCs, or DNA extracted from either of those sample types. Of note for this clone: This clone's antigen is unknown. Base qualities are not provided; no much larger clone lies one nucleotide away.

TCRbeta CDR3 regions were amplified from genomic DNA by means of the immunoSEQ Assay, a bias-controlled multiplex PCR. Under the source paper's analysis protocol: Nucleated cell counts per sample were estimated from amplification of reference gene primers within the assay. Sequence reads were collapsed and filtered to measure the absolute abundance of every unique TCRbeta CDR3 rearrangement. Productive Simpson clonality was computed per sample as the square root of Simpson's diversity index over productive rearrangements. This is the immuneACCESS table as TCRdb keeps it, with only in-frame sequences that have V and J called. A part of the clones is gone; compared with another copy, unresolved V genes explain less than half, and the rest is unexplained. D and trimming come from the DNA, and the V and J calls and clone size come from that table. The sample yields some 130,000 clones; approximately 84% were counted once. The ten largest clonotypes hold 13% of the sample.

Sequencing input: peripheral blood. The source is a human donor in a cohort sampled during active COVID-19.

In nucleotides, the sequence is TGTGCCAGCTCACCGTCCGGGGGTGGCACAGATACGCAGTATTTT. This yields the protein CASSPSGGGTDTQYF. This chain joins TRBV18 to TRBJ2-3; a weak D assignment points to TRBD2 (6 bases agree). V was cut back by 3 bases and J by 1 base, leaving a gap of 11 bases between them. CDR1 KGHSH and CDR2 LQKENI are derived from the germline V gene. The CDR3, cysteine through phenylalanine, is 15 amino acids long. The kept DNA is CDR3 alone, 45 bases in frame from the first base.